This TCR beta chain is from a study of cytotoxic CD8 clonotypes in ibrutinib-treated CLL. About the study: Of the patients, about a dozen were relapsed/refractory, about 15 treatment-naive and roughly 17 IGHV unmutated. Samples yielded averages of 255,043 productive templates and about 89,000 productive rearrangements.

The CDR3 contains 16 residues. Germline CDR1 is SGHVS and CDR2 is FQNEAQ. Unmatched junction bases numbered 8, after V lost 5 bases and J lost 5 bases. Sequenced by immunoSEQ multiplex PCR; TCRdb stores in-frame clones only, minus some. The sample holds more than 70,000 clones, around 79% seen once. Overall study findings and caveats: Before falling back toward baseline at progression, clonality had risen at the time of ibrutinib response.

As regards this clone: Antigen unknown.

The chain joins TRBV7-8 to TRBJ2-1; 11 positions agree with TRBD2. This material consisted of PBMCs, taken after 12 months of ibrutinib treatment. The clonotype was recovered from a human donor with chronic lymphocytic leukemia. CDR3 in DNA: TGTGCCAGCAGCGCACCCCTAGCGGGGGGCCACAATGAGCAGTTCTTC. Encoded protein: CASSAPLAGGHNEQFF. Complete variable domain (other parts from reference TRBV7-8 and TRBJ2-1): GAGVSQSPRYKVAKRGQDVALRCDPISGHVSLFWYQQALGQGPEFLTYFQNEAQLDKSGLPSDRFFAERPEGSVSTLKIQRTQQEDSAVYLCASSAPLAGGHNEQFFGPGTRLTVL.